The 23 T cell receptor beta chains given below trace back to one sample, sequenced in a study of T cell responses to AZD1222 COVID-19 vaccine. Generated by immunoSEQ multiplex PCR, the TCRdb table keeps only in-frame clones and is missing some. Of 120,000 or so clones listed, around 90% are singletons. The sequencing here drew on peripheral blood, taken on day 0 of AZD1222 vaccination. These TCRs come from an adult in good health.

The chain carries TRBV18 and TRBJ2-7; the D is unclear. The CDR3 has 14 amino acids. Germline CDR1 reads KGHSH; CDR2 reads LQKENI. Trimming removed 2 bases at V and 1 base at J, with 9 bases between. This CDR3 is CASSPAVSSYEQYF. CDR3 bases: TGTGCCAGCTCACCAGCCGTAAGTTCCTACGAGCAGTACTTC.

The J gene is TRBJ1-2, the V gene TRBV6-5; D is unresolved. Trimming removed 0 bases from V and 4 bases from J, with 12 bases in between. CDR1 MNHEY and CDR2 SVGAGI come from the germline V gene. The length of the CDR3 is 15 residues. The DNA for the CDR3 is TGTGCCAGCAGTTACTCGACACAGCCTACCTATGGCTACACCTTC. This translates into CASSYSTQPTYGYTF.

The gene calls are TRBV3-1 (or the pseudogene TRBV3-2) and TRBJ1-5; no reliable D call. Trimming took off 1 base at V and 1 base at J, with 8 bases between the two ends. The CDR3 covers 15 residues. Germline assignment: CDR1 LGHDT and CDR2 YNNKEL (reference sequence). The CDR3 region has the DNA TGTGCCAGCAGCCAAGGGGCACCCAGCAATCAGCCCCAGCATTTT. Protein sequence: CASSQGAPSNQPQHF.

CDR3 DNA: TGTGCCAGCAGCTTAATATACACCGGGGAGCTGTTTTTT. It encodes CASSLIYTGELFF. The V and J genes are TRBV7-2 and TRBJ2-2, with D uncertain. The CDR3 length is 13 residues. The V gene lost 2 bases and the J gene lost 3 bases, with 4 bases spanning the gap. In germline, CDR1 is SGHTA, CDR2 FQGNSA.

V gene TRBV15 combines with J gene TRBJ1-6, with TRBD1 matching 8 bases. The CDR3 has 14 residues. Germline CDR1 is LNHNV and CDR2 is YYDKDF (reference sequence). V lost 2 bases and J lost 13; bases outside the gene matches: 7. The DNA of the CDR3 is TGTGCCACCAGCAGAACAGGGGGACTTTTCCCCCTCCACTTT. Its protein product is CATSRTGGLFPLHF.

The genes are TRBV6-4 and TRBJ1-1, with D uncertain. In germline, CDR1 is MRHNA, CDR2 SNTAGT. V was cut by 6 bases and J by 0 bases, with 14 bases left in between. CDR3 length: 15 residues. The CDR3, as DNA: TGTGCCAGCAGCCTTATAGCAGAAATGAACACTGAAGCTTTCTTT. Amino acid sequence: CASSLIAEMNTEAFF.

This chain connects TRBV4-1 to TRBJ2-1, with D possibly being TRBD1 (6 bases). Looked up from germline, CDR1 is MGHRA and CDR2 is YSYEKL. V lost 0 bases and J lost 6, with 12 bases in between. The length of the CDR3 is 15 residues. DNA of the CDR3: TGCGCCAGCAGCCAAGACGCTAACAGGGCCAATGAGCAGTTCTTC. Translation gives CASSQDANRANEQFF.

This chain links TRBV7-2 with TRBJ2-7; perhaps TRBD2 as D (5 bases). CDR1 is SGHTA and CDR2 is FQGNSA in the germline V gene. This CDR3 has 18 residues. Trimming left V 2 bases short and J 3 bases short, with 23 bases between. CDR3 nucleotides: TGTGCCAGCAGCTTAAAAGTGGCTAGCCGATTCTCACACTACGAGCAGTACTTC. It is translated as CASSLKVASRFSHYEQYF.

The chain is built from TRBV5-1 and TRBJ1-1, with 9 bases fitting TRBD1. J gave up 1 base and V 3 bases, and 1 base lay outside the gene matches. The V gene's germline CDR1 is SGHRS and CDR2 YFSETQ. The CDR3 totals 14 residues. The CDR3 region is CASSWTGANTEAFF. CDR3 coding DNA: TGCGCCAGCAGCTGGACAGGGGCGAACACTGAAGCTTTCTTT.

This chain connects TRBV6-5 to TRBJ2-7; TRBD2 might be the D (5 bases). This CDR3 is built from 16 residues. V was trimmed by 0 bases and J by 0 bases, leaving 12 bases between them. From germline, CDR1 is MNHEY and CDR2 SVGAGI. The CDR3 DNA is TGTGCCAGCAGTTACTCGAGAACCGGGGACTCCTACGAGCAGTACTTC. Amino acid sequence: CASSYSRTGDSYEQYF.

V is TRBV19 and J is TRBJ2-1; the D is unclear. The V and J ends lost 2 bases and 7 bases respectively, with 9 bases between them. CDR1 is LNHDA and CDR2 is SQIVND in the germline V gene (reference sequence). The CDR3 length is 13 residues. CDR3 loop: CASSIQAQNEQFF. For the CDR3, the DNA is TGTGCCAGTAGTATACAGGCCCAGAATGAGCAGTTCTTC.

The CDR3 sequence is CASSPEAGVQEKLFF. The DNA for the CDR3 is TGCGCCAGCAGCCCGGAGGCAGGGGTTCAGGAAAAACTGTTTTTT. The V call is TRBV5-1, the J call TRBJ1-4; D perhaps matches TRBD1 (6 bases). The CDR3 consists of 15 residues. The V and J ends lost 4 bases and 8 bases respectively, with 18 bases between them. Germline CDR1 and CDR2: SGHRS and YFSETQ.

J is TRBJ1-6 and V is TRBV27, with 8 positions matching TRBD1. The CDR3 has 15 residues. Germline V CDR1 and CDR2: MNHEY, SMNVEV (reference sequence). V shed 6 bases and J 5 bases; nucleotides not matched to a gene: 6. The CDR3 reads CASRNLGQDNSPLHF. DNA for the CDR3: TGTGCCAGCAGGAATCTGGGACAGGATAATTCACCCCTCCACTTT.

The CDR3 sequence is CASSSSGTLNTEAFF. In DNA, the CDR3 is TGTGCCAGCAGCTCCTCGGGGACACTGAACACTGAAGCTTTCTTT. The chain uses TRBV11-3 and TRBJ1-1, with D maybe TRBD1 (6 bases). The CDR3 extends over 15 amino acids. Germline lookup yields CDR1 SGHNT and CDR2 YENEEA. V was clipped by 4 bases and J by 0 bases, with 12 bases between them.

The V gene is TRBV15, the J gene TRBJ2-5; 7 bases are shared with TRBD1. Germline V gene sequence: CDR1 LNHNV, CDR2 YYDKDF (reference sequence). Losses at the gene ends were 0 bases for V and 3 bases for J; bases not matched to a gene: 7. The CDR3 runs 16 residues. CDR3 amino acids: CATSRDAGGGEETQYF. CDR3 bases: TGTGCCACCAGCAGAGACGCAGGGGGTGGGGAAGAGACCCAGTACTTC.

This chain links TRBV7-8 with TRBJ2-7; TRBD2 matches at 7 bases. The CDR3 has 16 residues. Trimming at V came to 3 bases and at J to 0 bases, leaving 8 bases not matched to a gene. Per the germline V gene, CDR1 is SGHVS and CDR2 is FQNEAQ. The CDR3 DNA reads TGTGCCAGCAGCTTGTGGGGCGGGGGTTACTCCTACGAGCAGTACTTC. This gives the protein CASSLWGGGYSYEQYF.

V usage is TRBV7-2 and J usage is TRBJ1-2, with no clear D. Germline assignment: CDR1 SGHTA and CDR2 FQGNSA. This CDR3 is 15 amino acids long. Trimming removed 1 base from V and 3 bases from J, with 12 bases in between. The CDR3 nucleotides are TGTGCCAGCAGCTTAGGGCCGACTGCTGACTATGGCTACACCTTC. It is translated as CASSLGPTADYGYTF.

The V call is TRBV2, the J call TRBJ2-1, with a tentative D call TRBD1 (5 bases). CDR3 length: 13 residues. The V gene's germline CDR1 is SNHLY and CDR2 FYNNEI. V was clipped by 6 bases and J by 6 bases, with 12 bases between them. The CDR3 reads CASSALQGNEQFF. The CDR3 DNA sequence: TGTGCCAGCAGCGCCCTTCAGGGCAATGAGCAGTTCTTC.

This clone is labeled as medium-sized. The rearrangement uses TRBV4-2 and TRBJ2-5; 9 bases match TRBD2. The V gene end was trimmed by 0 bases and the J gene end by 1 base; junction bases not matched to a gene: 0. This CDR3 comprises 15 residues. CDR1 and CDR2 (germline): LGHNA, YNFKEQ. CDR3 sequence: CASSQERGGQETQYF. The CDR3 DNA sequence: TGTGCCAGCAGCCAAGAGCGGGGGGGCCAAGAGACCCAGTACTTC.

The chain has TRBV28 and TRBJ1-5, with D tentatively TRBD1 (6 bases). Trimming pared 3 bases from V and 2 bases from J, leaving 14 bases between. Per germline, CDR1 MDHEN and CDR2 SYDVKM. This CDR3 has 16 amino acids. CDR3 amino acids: CASSFYWDTGNQPQHF. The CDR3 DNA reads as TGTGCCAGCAGTTTTTATTGGGACACAGGCAATCAGCCCCAGCATTTT.

CDR3 amino acids: CSANRNQETQYF. In DNA, the CDR3 is TGCAGCGCCAACCGCAACCAAGAGACCCAGTACTTC. The gene calls are TRBV29-1 and TRBJ2-5; D remains ambiguous. CDR1 and CDR2 from the germline V gene are SQVTM and ANQGSEA. Trimming took 7 bases from V and 0 from J, leaving 9 bases between them. There are 12 residues in the CDR3. Together with reference TRBV29-1 and TRBJ2-5, the CDR3 gives the full variable domain: SAVISQKPSRDICQRGTSLTIQCQVDSQVTMMFWYRQQPGQSLTLIATANQGSEATYESGFVIDKFPISRPNLTFSTLTVSNMSPEDSSIYLCSANRNQETQYFGPGTRLLVL.

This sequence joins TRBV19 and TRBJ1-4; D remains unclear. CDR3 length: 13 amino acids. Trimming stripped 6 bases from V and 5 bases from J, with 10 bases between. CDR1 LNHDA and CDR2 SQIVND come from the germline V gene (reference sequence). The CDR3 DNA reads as TGTGCCAGTAGCGTGGAGGTAAATGAAAAACTGTTTTTT. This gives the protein CASSVEVNEKLFF.

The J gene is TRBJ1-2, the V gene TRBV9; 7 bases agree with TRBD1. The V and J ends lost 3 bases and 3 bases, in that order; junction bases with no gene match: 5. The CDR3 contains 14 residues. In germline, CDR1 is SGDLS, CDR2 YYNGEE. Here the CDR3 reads CASSGQGNHYGYTF. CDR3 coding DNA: TGTGCCAGCAGCGGACAGGGAAATCACTATGGCTACACCTTC.